The next 25 T cell receptor beta chains were all read from a single sample in a study of vaccination effects on CD4 cells after COVID-19. After expansion with viral peptide pools in the ViraFEST assay, antigen-specific CD4+ T cells were sequenced. Scientists isolated CD4+ T cells after a roughly 9-day culture period ended. Participants completed two doses of the BNT162b2 or mRNA-1273 vaccine. Sequencing used immunoSEQ multiplex PCR; TCRdb keeps in-frame clones, though not all of them. The repertoire includes approximately 61,000 clones, 55% to 85% of them detected once, and about 1.2% sits in the top ten. These receptors have no identified antigens. The source material was CD4+ T cells from PBMCs cultured with HCoV-229E spike peptides, sampled after COVID-19 vaccination. The source of these receptors is a human donor who received a COVID-19 vaccine.

This clone was counted only a few times. This chain joins TRBV6-5 and TRBJ1-4; D unresolved. Looked up from germline, CDR1 is MNHEY and CDR2 is SVGAGI. V was trimmed by 0 bases and J by 8 bases, leaving 13 bases between them. CDR3 size: 15 residues. The CDR3 sequence is CASSYSSGDEEKLFF. The CDR3 region has the DNA TGTGCCAGCAGTTACTCTTCGGGAGACGAAGAAAAACTGTTTTTT.

This chain connects TRBV7-9 to TRBJ1-2, with a tentative D call TRBD1 (5 bases). There are 13 residues in the CDR3. Germline V lookup: CDR1 SEHNR, CDR2 FQNEAQ (reference sequence). The V end lost 1 base, the J end lost 7 bases, and 10 bases lay between the germline ends. The DNA of the CDR3 is TGTGCCAGCAGCTTAGAAGAGGGGACTGGCTACACCTTC. Its protein product is CASSLEEGTGYTF.

The chain recombines TRBV5-5 with TRBJ1-2; 8 nucleotides line up with TRBD1. Germline CDR1 SGHKS, CDR2 YYEKEE (reference sequence). The trim removed 0 bases at V and 8 bases at J, leaving 15 bases unmatched. CDR3 length: 17 residues. CDR3 residues: CASSLAVSTGGRLGYTF. The CDR3 coding sequence is TGTGCCAGCAGCTTGGCCGTCTCAACAGGGGGAAGGTTGGGCTACACCTTC.

The chain couples TRBV6-5 to TRBJ2-6; D may be TRBD1 (5 bases). V gave up 6 bases and J gave up 3 bases, with 12 bases separating them. Germline lookup yields CDR1 MNHEY and CDR2 SVGAGI. The CDR3 loop spans 15 amino acids. This CDR3 is CASRGPIGGANVLTF. The CDR3 nucleotides are TGTGCCAGCAGGGGGCCGATAGGTGGGGCCAACGTCCTGACTTTC.

V usage is TRBV6-2 or TRBV6-3 and J usage is TRBJ2-7; no firm D call. Trimming pared 5 bases from V and 1 base from J, leaving 12 bases between. This CDR3 region has 14 residues. Germline lookup yields CDR1 MNHEY and CDR2 SVGEGT. This CDR3 is CASSRLKGSYEQYV. The CDR3 DNA reads as TGTGCCAGCAGTCGACTCAAGGGATCCTACGAGCAGTACGTC.

This sequence joins TRBV7-8 and TRBJ2-2, with 7 bases fitting TRBD1. Unmatched junction bases numbered 10, after V lost 3 bases and J lost 6 bases. CDR1 is SGHVS and CDR2 is FQNEAQ in the germline V gene. This CDR3 has 16 residues. In DNA, the CDR3 is TGTGCCAGCAGCTTTCGCGAACAGGGGAATCCCGGGGAGCTGTTTTTT. It yields the protein CASSFREQGNPGELFF. Variable domain in full (rest from reference TRBV7-8 and TRBJ2-2): GAGVSQSPRYKVAKRGQDVALRCDPISGHVSLFWYQQALGQGPEFLTYFQNEAQLDKSGLPSDRFFAERPEGSVSTLKIQRTQQEDSAVYLCASSFREQGNPGELFFGEGSRLTVL.

This chain joins TRBV27 and TRBJ1-1, with D unclear. Germline values: CDR1 MNHEY, CDR2 SMNVEV (reference sequence). CDR3 length: 14 residues. Trimming pared 7 bases from V and 1 base from J, leaving 13 bases between. The CDR3 DNA sequence: TGTGCCAGCAACGCTCGACACCCGAACACTGAAGCTTTCTTT. This gives the protein CASNARHPNTEAFF.

This clone was detected once. This chain joins TRBV5-1 and TRBJ2-3, with TRBD1 as a possible D gene (6 bases). V was shortened by 4 bases and J by 0 bases, with 12 bases between the two germline ends. This CDR3 has 15 amino acids. CDR1 is SGHRS, CDR2 YFSETQ, per germline. This CDR3 is CASSLGTLSTDTQYF. In nucleotides, the CDR3 is TGCGCCAGCAGCCTAGGGACACTTAGCACAGATACGCAGTATTTT.

V usage is TRBV5-4 and J usage is TRBJ2-5; D is undetermined. The germline gives CDR1 SGHNT, CDR2 YYREEE (reference sequence). The CDR3 contains 13 residues. V was trimmed by 0 bases and J by 2 bases, leaving 5 bases between them. The CDR3 reads CASSLVGQETQYF. CDR3 DNA: TGTGCCAGCAGCTTGGTCGGTCAAGAGACCCAGTACTTC.

V and J are TRBV12-5 and TRBJ1-1, with no clear D. This CDR3 is built from 13 residues. Germline CDR1 is LGHNT and CDR2 is FRNRAP. V gave up 6 bases and J gave up 3 bases, with 11 bases separating them. The CDR3 protein is CASGQGRYTEAFF. DNA for the CDR3: TGTGCTAGTGGCCAAGGACGGTACACTGAAGCTTTCTTT.

The V and J genes are TRBV6-6 and TRBJ1-1; D not certain. The V end was cut by 5 bases, the J end by 1 base, with 5 bases between. CDR1 MNHNY and CDR2 SVGAGI come from the germline V gene (reference sequence). CDR3 length: 12 amino acids. Here the CDR3 reads CASSERNTEAFF. The CDR3 region has the DNA TGTGCCAGCAGTGAGAGGAACACTGAAGCTTTCTTT.

This clone has just a few counts. In nucleotides, the CDR3 is TGTGCCAGCAGTGTGGGACAGGGGATCGACACTGAAGCTTTCTTT. Amino acid sequence: CASSVGQGIDTEAFF. The chain is built from TRBV6-6 and TRBJ1-1; TRBD1 matches 10 bases. The V segment lost 5 bases and the J segment 3 bases; nucleotides outside the gene matches: 6. Germline V lookup: CDR1 MNHNY, CDR2 SVGAGI (reference sequence). The CDR3 sequence is 15 residues long.

The J gene is TRBJ2-5, the V gene TRBV7-9; TRBD1 matches 8 bases. V was clipped by 2 bases and J by 5 bases; unmatched bases: 4. The CDR3 has 14 amino acids. In germline, CDR1 is SEHNR, CDR2 FQNEAQ (reference sequence). DNA for the CDR3: TGTGCCAGCAGCTTAAAGAGGACAGGGGAGACCCAGTACTTC. The encoded protein is CASSLKRTGETQYF.

The table lists this clone with a few counts. This sequence joins TRBV2 and TRBJ1-4; D call uncertain. The CDR3 is 11 amino acids. Germline CDR1 reads SNHLY; CDR2 reads FYNNEI. Trimming pared 5 bases from V and 6 bases from J, leaving 4 bases between. The CDR3 region is CASSFYEKLFF. The CDR3 region has the DNA TGTGCCAGCAGTTTCTATGAAAAACTGTTTTTT.

The chain uses TRBV5-6 and TRBJ2-5; TRBD1 agrees at 7 bases. Germline values: CDR1 SGHDT, CDR2 YYEEEE. The CDR3 has 15 residues. Trimming at V came to 1 base and at J to 2 bases, leaving 5 bases not matched to a gene. DNA of the CDR3: TGTGCCAGCAGCTTGACGACAGGGCCTCAAGAGACCCAGTACTTC. It specifies CASSLTTGPQETQYF.

The V and J genes are TRBV10-1 and TRBJ2-3, with D possibly matching TRBD1 (6 bases). The V and J ends lost 4 bases and 2 bases respectively, with 13 bases between them. The V gene's germline CDR1 is WNHNN and CDR2 SYGVQD (reference sequence). The CDR3 length is 15 residues. CDR3 nucleotide sequence: TGCGCCAGCAGTGGATTGAGACAGGCCACAGATACGCAGTATTTT. It translates to CASSGLRQATDTQYF.

This clone appeared a few times. The chain joins TRBV7-3 to TRBJ2-5; a possible D gene is TRBD2 (6 bases). The CDR3 contains 12 residues. Germline assignment: CDR1 SGHTA and CDR2 FQGTGA. Trimming took off 5 bases at V and 5 bases at J, with 9 bases between the two ends. CDR3 nucleotides: TGTGCCAGCAGCACCGGGGGTGAGACCCAGTACTTC. This sequence encodes CASSTGGETQYF.

The chain couples TRBV24-1 to TRBJ2-2, with TRBD2 identical over 7 bases. The germline V gene has CDR1 KGHDR and CDR2 SFDVKD. The CDR3 covers 16 residues. V dropped 3 bases and J dropped 1; count of bases not matched to a gene: 4. CDR3 in amino acids: CATSDPSGENTGELFF. The DNA of the CDR3 is TGTGCCACCAGTGATCCAAGCGGGGAGAACACCGGGGAGCTGTTTTTT.

The chain employs TRBV7-2 and TRBJ2-3; 8 positions match TRBD2. This CDR3 region has 14 residues. With 11 bases clipped from V and 3 bases from J, the junction kept 10 bases outside the gene matches. CDR1 is SGHTA and CDR2 is FQGNSA in the germline V gene. CDR3 in amino acids: CALRGGLDTDTQYF. The CDR3 DNA reads as TGTGCCCTACGGGGGGGCCTAGATACAGATACGCAGTATTTT.

This clone was detected a few times. The V call is TRBV25-1, the J call TRBJ1-4; 8 nucleotides agree with TRBD1. Germline CDR1 is MGHDK and CDR2 is SYGVNS. V lost 5 bases and J lost 7; bases outside the gene matches: 9. This CDR3 spans 15 amino acids. The CDR3 bases are TGTGCCAGCAGTACAGGACAGGGTTGGTTTGAAAAACTGTTTTTT. Protein product: CASSTGQGWFEKLFF. The whole variable domain, remainder taken from reference TRBV25-1 and TRBJ1-4, is EADIYQTPRYLVIGTGKKITLECSQTMGHDKMYWYQQDPGMELHLIHYSYGVNSTEKGDLSSESTVSRIRTEHFPLTLESARPSHTSQYLCASSTGQGWFEKLFFGSGTQLSVL.

This clone was recorded once. The chain has TRBV3-1 (or the pseudogene TRBV3-2) and TRBJ1-2; 7 positions match TRBD1. Germline V gives CDR1 LGHDT, CDR2 YNNKEL (reference sequence). This CDR3 contains 14 residues. V was pared by 4 bases and J by 3 bases, with 5 bases of the junction left unmatched. The DNA for the CDR3 is TGTGCCAGCAGCCGTCAGGGGGATGACTATGGCTACACCTTC. Translated, it gives CASSRQGDDYGYTF.

The chain uses TRBV27 and TRBJ2-2; D is unclear. Trimming removed 2 bases from V and 1 base from J, with 11 bases in between. Germline V lookup: CDR1 MNHEY, CDR2 SMNVEV (reference sequence). CDR3 length: 16 amino acids. The CDR3 loop is CASSLQINRNTGELFF. The CDR3 DNA is TGTGCCAGCAGTTTACAAATAAACAGGAACACCGGGGAGCTGTTTTTT.

V gene TRBV5-4 combines with J gene TRBJ2-2, with D perhaps TRBD1 (5 bases). Per the germline V gene, CDR1 is SGHNT and CDR2 is YYREEE (reference sequence). With 7 bases removed from V and 0 bases from J, the gap between germline ends came to 19 bases. This CDR3 comprises 17 residues. CDR3 nucleotide sequence: TGTGCCAGCCAGCAGGGCACCAGAGGCGCGAACACCGGGGAGCTGTTTTTT. Translating it yields CASQQGTRGANTGELFF.

This chain joins TRBV24-1 and TRBJ1-2; the D is unclear. V lost 2 bases and J lost 8, with 17 bases in between. This CDR3 spans 15 amino acids. Germline CDR1 is KGHDR and CDR2 is SFDVKD. The CDR3 DNA reads as TGTGCCACCAGTGATTCGGCAGGACCCTATCGGGGCTACACCTTC. It translates to CATSDSAGPYRGYTF.

The V call is TRBV9, the J call TRBJ2-6, with a tentative D call TRBD1 (6 bases). Trimming removed 4 bases from V and 0 bases from J, with 11 bases in between. The germline CDR1 and CDR2 sequences are SGDLS and YYNGEE. The length of the CDR3 is 16 residues. The CDR3 is CASSTTGTSGANVLTF. CDR3 nucleotide sequence: TGTGCCAGCAGCACTACAGGGACCTCTGGGGCCAACGTCCTGACTTTC.